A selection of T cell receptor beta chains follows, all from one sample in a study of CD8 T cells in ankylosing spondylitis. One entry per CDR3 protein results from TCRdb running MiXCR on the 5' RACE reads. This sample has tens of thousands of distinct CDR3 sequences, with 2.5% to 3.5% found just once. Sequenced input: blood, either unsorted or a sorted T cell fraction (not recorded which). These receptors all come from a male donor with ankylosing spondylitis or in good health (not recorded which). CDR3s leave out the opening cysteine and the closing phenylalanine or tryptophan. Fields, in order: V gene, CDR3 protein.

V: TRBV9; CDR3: ASDRGGTGYGYT
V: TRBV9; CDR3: ASSVGGGRYNEQF
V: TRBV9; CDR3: ASSVMPGENNEQF
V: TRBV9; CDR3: ASSATGGRETQY
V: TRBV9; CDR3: ASSALAGGYNEQF
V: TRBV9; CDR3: ASSPGVGQRTQY
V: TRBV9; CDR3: ASSKGNNYGYT
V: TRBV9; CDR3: ASSPRREFVGYT
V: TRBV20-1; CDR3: SARDLRLAASYNEQF
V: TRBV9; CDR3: ASSLREAERDTQY
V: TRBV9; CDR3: ASRTANYGYT
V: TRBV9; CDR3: ASSVRDFGTGGETQY
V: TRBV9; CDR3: ASSVVPSGGLSSYNEQF
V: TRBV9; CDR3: ASSVAGGSPSGANVLT
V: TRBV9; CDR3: ASSGTGGGTGELF
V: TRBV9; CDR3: ASSVVAGTGVDEQF
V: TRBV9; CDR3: ASSPGGGVGANVLT
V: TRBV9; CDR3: ASSVVDRVENGYT
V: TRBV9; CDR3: ASSVEASRNTIY
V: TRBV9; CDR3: ASSVVGVAGADTQY
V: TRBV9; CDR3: ATSTGGNTEAF
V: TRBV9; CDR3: ASSPQGQGRFRYT
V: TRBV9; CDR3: ASSAQGGSGTGELF
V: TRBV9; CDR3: ASALAGAADTQY
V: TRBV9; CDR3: ASSVGLANYNEQF
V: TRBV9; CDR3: ASSPPALAGTDTQY
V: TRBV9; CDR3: ASSVGPAGGETQY
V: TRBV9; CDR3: ASSPLDYGYT
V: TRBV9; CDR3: ASSARTGDEKLF
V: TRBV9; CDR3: ASRTTGVSTQY
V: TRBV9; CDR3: ASSVGDRGMNTEAF
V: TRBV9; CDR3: ASSAGGRGTDTQY
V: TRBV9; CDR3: ASSVALAGAQETQY
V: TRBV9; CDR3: ASSVHRDNTEAF
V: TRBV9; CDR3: ASSGISGGAGELF
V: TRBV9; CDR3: ASSARGGSRSPLH
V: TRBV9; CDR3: ASSVRGYRSPLH
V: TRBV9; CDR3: ASSVGGGRQETQY
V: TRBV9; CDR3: ASSVGPGGRETQY
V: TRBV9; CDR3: ASSVEGTKVNEQF
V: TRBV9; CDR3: ASSARDRVNTGELF
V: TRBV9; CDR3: ASSALAGAGKNIQY
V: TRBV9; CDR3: ASSLGERGTEAF
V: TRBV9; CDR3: ASSGTGDKLF
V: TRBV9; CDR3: ASSADRGQETQY
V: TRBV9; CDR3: ASSDNPRQGPRATQY
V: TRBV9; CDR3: ASSVRGAPNSPLH
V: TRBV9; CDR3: ASSVGSSGANTGELF
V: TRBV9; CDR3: ASSVEDRGTDTQY
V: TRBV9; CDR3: ASSVAGGPGELF
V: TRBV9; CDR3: ASSGGAGGETQY